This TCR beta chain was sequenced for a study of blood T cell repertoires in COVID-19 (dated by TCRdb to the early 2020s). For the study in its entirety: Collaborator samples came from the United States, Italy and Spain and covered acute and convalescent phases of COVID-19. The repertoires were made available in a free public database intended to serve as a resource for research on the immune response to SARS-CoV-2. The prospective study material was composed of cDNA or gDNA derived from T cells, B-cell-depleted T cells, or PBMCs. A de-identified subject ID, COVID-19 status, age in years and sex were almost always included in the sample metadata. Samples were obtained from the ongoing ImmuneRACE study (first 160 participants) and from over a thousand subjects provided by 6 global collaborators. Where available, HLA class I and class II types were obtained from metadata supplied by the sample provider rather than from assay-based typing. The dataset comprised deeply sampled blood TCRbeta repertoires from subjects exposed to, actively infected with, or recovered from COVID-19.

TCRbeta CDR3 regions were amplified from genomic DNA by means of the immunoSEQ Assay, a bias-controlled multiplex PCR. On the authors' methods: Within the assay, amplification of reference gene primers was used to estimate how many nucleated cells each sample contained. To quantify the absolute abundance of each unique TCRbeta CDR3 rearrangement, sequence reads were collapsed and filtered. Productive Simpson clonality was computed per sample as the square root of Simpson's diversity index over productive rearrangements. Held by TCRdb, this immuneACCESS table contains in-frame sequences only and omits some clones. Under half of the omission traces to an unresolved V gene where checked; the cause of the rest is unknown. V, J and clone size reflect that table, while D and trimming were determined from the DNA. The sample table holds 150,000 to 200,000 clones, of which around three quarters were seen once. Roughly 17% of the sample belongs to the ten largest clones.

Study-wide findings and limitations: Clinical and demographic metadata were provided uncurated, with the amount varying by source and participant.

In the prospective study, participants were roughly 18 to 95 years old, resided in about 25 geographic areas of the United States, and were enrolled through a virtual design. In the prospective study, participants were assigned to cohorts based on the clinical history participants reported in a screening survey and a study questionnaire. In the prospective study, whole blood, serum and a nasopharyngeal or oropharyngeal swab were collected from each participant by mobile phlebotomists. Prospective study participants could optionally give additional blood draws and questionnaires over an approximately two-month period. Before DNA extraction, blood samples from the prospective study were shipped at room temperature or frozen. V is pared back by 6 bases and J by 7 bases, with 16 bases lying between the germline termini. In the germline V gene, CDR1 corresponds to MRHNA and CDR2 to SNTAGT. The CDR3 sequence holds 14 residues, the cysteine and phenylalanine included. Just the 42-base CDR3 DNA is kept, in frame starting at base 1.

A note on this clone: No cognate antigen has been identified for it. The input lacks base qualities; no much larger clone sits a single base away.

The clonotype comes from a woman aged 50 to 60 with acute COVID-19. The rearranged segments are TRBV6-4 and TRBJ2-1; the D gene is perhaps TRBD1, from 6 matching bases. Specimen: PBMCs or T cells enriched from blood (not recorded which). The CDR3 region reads CASSPQGSGNEQFF. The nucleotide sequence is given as TGTGCCAGCAGCCCACAGGGCTCAGGGAATGAGCAGTTCTTC.